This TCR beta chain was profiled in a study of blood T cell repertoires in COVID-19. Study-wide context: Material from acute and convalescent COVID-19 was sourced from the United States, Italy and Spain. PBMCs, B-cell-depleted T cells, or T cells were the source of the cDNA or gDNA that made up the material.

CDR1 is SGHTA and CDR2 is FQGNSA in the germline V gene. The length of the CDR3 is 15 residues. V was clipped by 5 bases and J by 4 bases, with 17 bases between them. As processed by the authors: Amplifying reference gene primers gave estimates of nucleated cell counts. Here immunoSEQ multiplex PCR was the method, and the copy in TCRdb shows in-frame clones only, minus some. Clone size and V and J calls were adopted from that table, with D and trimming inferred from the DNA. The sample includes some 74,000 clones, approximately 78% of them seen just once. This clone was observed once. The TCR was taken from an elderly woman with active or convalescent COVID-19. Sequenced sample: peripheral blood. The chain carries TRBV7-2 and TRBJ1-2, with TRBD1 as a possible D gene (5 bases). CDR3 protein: CASSPSRQTTYGYTF. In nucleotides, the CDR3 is TGTGCCAGCAGCCCTTCCAGACAGACCACCTATGGCTACACCTTC.